The 5 T cell receptor beta chains below were found in one sample sequenced in a study of cytotoxic CD8 clonotypes in ibrutinib-treated CLL. Here immunoSEQ multiplex PCR was the method, and the copy in TCRdb shows in-frame clones only, minus some. The sample has approximately 100,000 clones; approximately 78% are singletons. The source material was PBMCs, sampled after 12 months of ibrutinib treatment. Receptor source: a human donor with chronic lymphocytic leukemia.

The chain is built from TRBV5-1 and TRBJ1-1; D is possibly TRBD1 (6 bases). Germline V gene data show CDR1 as SGHRS and CDR2 as YFSETQ. V lost 4 bases to trimming and J lost 4 bases, with 20 bases between them. This CDR3 spans 16 amino acids. In DNA, the CDR3 is TGCGCCAGCAGCCTAGTTCAGGGGAGAGGGGGCACTGAAGCTTTCTTT. It encodes CASSLVQGRGGTEAFF. Looking up the rest from reference TRBV5-1 and TRBJ1-1 gives the full variable domain: KAGVTQTPRYLIKTRGQQVTLSCSPISGHRSVSWYQQTPGQGLQFLFEYFSETQRNKGNFPGRFSGRQFSNSRSEMNVSTLELGDSALYLCASSLVQGRGGTEAFFGQGTRLTVV.

The CDR3 loop reads CASSQKGGGNQPQHF. In DNA, the CDR3 is TGTGCCAGCAGTCAAAAAGGGGGTGGCAATCAGCCCCAGCATTTT. The chain joins TRBV6-6 to TRBJ1-5; D possibly corresponds to TRBD1 (6 bases). V was shortened by 5 bases and J by 2 bases, with 13 bases between the two germline ends. The CDR3 loop spans 15 amino acids. Germline V CDR1 and CDR2: MNHNY, SVGAGI (reference sequence).

The chain uses TRBV5-1 and TRBJ2-7, with D maybe TRBD1 (6 bases). Germline V gene lookup returns CDR1 SGHRS and CDR2 YFSETQ. The CDR3 sequence is 14 residues long. With 4 bases removed from V and 1 base from J, the gap between germline ends came to 12 bases. CDR3 region: CASSLSTGSYEQYF. CDR3 DNA sequence: TGCGCCAGCAGCCTTTCCACAGGGTCCTACGAGCAGTACTTC.

This clone turned up a few times. V and J are TRBV11-2 and TRBJ1-1; TRBD1 might be the D (6 bases). The CDR3 length is 13 residues. Germline-derived CDR1 and CDR2 are SGHAT and FQNNGV. V dropped 4 bases and J dropped 8 bases, with 14 bases sitting between them. CDR3 DNA sequence: TGTGCCAGCAGCTCAAAAAGGGGGGCGGAAGCTTTCTTT. Amino acids: CASSSKRGAEAFF.

The V and J genes are TRBV5-8 and TRBJ1-2; no definite D call. V lost 0 bases to trimming and J lost 8 bases, with 11 bases between them. In germline, CDR1 is SGHTS, CDR2 YDEGEE. The CDR3 runs to 13 residues. CDR3 coding DNA: TGTGCCAGCAGCTTGGATACACGGAGGGGCTACACCTTC. Protein product: CASSLDTRRGYTF.